Below, 32 T cell receptor beta chains from the same sample are listed, as sequenced in a study of neurological immune-mediated disorders. MiXCR, applied by TCRdb to the 5' RACE reads, yields one record per CDR3 protein. Here the sample spans tens of thousands of distinct CDR3 sequences, about a sixth being singletons. Sequenced material: PBMCs. Receptors originate from a woman aged 40 to 50 in good health.

This clonotype was counted at least ten times. The rearrangement links TRBV5-1 to TRBJ2-5; no clear D gene. This CDR3 spans 14 amino acids. The germline V gene has CDR1 SGHRS and CDR2 YFSETQ. V lost 4 bases and J lost 2, with 12 bases in between. CDR3 in amino acids: CASSKDGLQETQYF. DNA of the CDR3: TGCGCCAGCAGCAAGGACGGGTTACAAGAGACCCAGTACTTC.

This clonotype was seen many times. V and J are TRBV12-3 or TRBV12-4 and TRBJ2-3; D perhaps matches TRBD1 (6 bases). V was shortened by 4 bases and J by 2 bases, with 22 bases between the two germline ends. This CDR3 has 18 amino acids. CDR3 in amino acids: CASSSPRYRAGDTDTQYF. In DNA, the CDR3 is TGTGCCAGCAGTTCACCTCGCTACAGGGCAGGGGACACAGATACGCAGTATTTT.

The chain joins TRBV20-1 to TRBJ2-7; 13 positions agree with TRBD2. The CDR3 has 15 amino acids. The germline V gene encodes CDR1 DFQATT and CDR2 SNEGSKA (reference sequence). The V and J ends lost 3 bases and 3 bases, in that order; junction bases with no gene match: 5. CDR3 protein: CSARGGLAGVYEQYF. The CDR3 coding sequence is TGCAGTGCTAGGGGAGGACTAGCGGGAGTCTACGAGCAGTACTTC.

This clonotype was seen ten or more times. V and J are TRBV7-2 and TRBJ2-1; 11 bases align to TRBD2. This CDR3 has 14 amino acids. The ends lost 8 bases at V and 10 bases at J; junction bases unmatched: 10. In germline, CDR1 is SGHTA, CDR2 FQGNSA. CDR3 bases: TGTGCCAGCGATCTAGCGGGGGGCTATAAGGAGCAGTTCTTC. This translates into CASDLAGGYKEQFF. The full variable domain, with the rest looked up from reference TRBV7-2 and TRBJ2-1, is GAGVSQSPSNKVTEKGKDVELRCDPISGHTALYWYRQSLGQGLEFLIYFQGNSAPDKSGLPSDRFSAERTGGSVSTLTIQRTQQEDSAVYLCASDLAGGYKEQFFGPGTRLTVL.

The chain couples TRBV6-5 to TRBJ1-1; 8 bases agree with TRBD1. V trimming: 7 bases; J trimming: 3 bases; junction bases outside the gene matches: 4. Germline V lookup: CDR1 MNHEY, CDR2 SVGAGI. The CDR3 has 13 residues. The CDR3 nucleotides read TGTGCCAGCAAGATACAGGGGGACACTGAAGCTTTCTTT. Its protein is CASKIQGDTEAFF.

A word on this clonotype: A much larger clonotype is one base distant, so this may be a read error. J is TRBJ2-5 and V is TRBV2; D perhaps matches TRBD2 (5 bases). Trimming took 4 bases from V and 3 from J, leaving 9 bases between them. CDR3 length equals 13 residues. The germline V gene encodes CDR1 SNHLY and CDR2 FYNNEI. The CDR3 protein is CASSVELEETQYF. The CDR3 nucleotides read TGTGCCAGCAGTGTGGAACTAGAAGAGACCCAGTACTTC. Complete variable domain (other parts from reference TRBV2 and TRBJ2-5): EPEVTQTPSHQVTQMGQEVILRCVPISNHLYFYWYRQILGQKVEFLVSFYNNEISEKSEIFDDQFSVERPDGSNFTLKIRSTKLEDSAMYFCASSVELEETQYFGPGTRLLVL.

Ten or more counts support this clonotype. The J gene is TRBJ1-2, the V gene TRBV7-2; no clear D. With 1 base removed from V and 5 bases from J, the gap between germline ends came to 8 bases. The germline V gene encodes CDR1 SGHTA and CDR2 FQGNSA. This CDR3 is 13 amino acids long. The CDR3: CASSLGQRYGYTF. DNA of the CDR3: TGTGCCAGCAGCTTAGGGCAGAGATATGGCTACACCTTC.

Many counts were recorded for this clonotype. The V call is TRBV20-1, the J call TRBJ1-3; D ambiguous. CDR1 is DFQATT and CDR2 is SNEGSKA in the germline V gene (reference sequence). This CDR3 spans 13 amino acids. The V end was cut by 6 bases, the J end by 0 bases, with 9 bases between. CDR3 sequence (DNA): TGCAGTGCCCTCCAGAGCTCTGGAAACACCATATATTTT. Translation gives CSALQSSGNTIYF.

For this clonotype: The germline gene is not matched at one end of the junction; a read error may be the cause. The J gene is TRBJ1-5, the V gene TRBV20-1, with a possible D match to TRBD1 (6 bases). The CDR3 runs 14 residues. The germline CDR1 and CDR2 sequences are DFQATT and SNEGSKA (reference sequence). DNA for the CDR3: TGCAGTGCTAGACGTGGGGGGCAGGGACTGCCCCAGCGTTTT. Translated, it gives CSARRGGQGLPQRF.

This clonotype was detected ten times or more. The rearrangement joins TRBV5-1 to TRBJ1-2; D is undetermined. CDR1 SGHRS and CDR2 YFSETQ come from the germline V gene. Trimming shortened V by 0 bases and J by 3 bases, and 3 bases separated the two germline ends. The CDR3 loop spans 12 amino acids. DNA for the CDR3: TGCGCCAGCAGCTTGGGAGACTATGGCTACACCTTC. Amino acids: CASSLGDYGYTF. Supplemented by reference TRBV5-1 and TRBJ1-2, the full variable domain reads KAGVTQTPRYLIKTRGQQVTLSCSPISGHRSVSWYQQTPGQGLQFLFEYFSETQRNKGNFPGRFSGRQFSNSRSEMNVSTLELGDSALYLCASSLGDYGYTFGSGTRLTVV.

Of note for this clonotype: A read error may produce the germline difference seen at one junction end. V usage is TRBV5-1 and J usage is TRBJ1-2; the D gene is possibly TRBD1 (6 bases). Germline V gene sequence: CDR1 SGHRS, CDR2 YFSETQ. The CDR3 covers 13 residues. CDR3 bases: TGCTCCAGCAGCCCGAAGGACAGCTATGGCTACAACTTC. Protein sequence: CSSSPKDSYGYNF.

To note about this clonotype: The junction and the germline gene differ at one end; a read error may be behind it. The chain uses TRBV25-1 and TRBJ1-1; D is perhaps TRBD1 (5 bases). The CDR3 loop spans 16 amino acids. Germline assignment: CDR1 MGHDK and CDR2 SYGVNS. CDR3 region: CASRELRGDSNTEAFF. For the CDR3, the DNA is TGTGCCAGCAGAGAATTAAGAGGGGACTCGAACACTGAAGCTTTCTTT.

This clonotype has a count of ten or more. V usage is TRBV6-4 and J usage is TRBJ2-2; 8 nucleotides match TRBD2. Germline V lookup: CDR1 MRHNA, CDR2 SNTAGT. The CDR3 is 15 residues long. V was pared by 5 bases and J by 1 base, with 3 bases of the junction left unmatched. CDR3 bases: TGTGCCAGCAGTCCCAGCGGGGGGAACACCGGGGAGCTGTTTTTT. Translated, it gives CASSPSGGNTGELFF.

This clonotype was counted at least ten times. This rearrangement joins TRBV30 to TRBJ2-7; 8 bases fit TRBD1. This CDR3 contains 16 residues. Germline V gene lookup returns CDR1 GTSNPN and CDR2 SVGIG (reference sequence). V trimming: 4 bases; J trimming: 3 bases; junction bases outside the gene matches: 14. The CDR3 region has the DNA TGTGCCTGGACGAGGCGACAGGGGAGAAGTAACTACGAGCAGTACTTC. The encoded protein is CAWTRRQGRSNYEQYF.

The V call is TRBV12-3 or TRBV12-4, the J call TRBJ2-6; D may be TRBD2 (6 bases). V was trimmed by 7 bases and J by 0 bases, leaving 16 bases between them. The CDR3 spans 17 residues. CDR3 coding DNA: TGTGCCAGCACCAAGGGGACTCGACCCTCTGGGGCCAACGTCCTGACTTTC. Protein sequence: CASTKGTRPSGANVLTF.

The rearrangement uses TRBV29-1 and TRBJ1-2; no clear D gene. CDR1 is SQVTM, CDR2 ANQGSEA, per germline. There are 13 residues in the CDR3. V shed 1 base and J shed 0 bases, with 6 bases lying between them. The CDR3 coding sequence is TGCAGCGTTGAAGGAGGTACTAACTATGGCTACACCTTC. Encoded protein: CSVEGGTNYGYTF.

This clonotype was observed at least ten times. The chain couples TRBV28 to TRBJ2-1, with TRBD2 identical over 12 bases. There are 14 residues in the CDR3. The germline gives CDR1 MDHEN, CDR2 SYDVKM. The V segment lost 6 bases and the J segment 5 bases; nucleotides outside the gene matches: 2. This chain's CDR3 is CASRTSGGNNEQFF. DNA for the CDR3: TGTGCCAGCAGGACTAGCGGGGGAAACAATGAGCAGTTCTTC. The full variable domain, its missing parts supplied by reference TRBV28 and TRBJ2-1, is DVKVTQSSRYLVKRTGEKVFLECVQDMDHENMFWYRQDPGLGLRLIYFSYDVKMKEKGDIPEGYSVSREKKERFSLILESASTNQTSMYLCASRTSGGNNEQFFGPGTRLTVL.

The table lists this clonotype with many counts. The chain combines TRBV5-1 with TRBJ2-3; D might be TRBD1 (6 bases). Germline CDR1 and CDR2: SGHRS and YFSETQ. Between the trimmed V and J ends, which lost 0 bases and 4 bases, there was a span of 12 bases. CDR3 size: 15 residues. CDR3 in amino acids: CASSLAQGTSDTQYF. For the CDR3, the DNA is TGCGCCAGCAGCTTGGCACAGGGTACCTCAGATACGCAGTATTTT.

At least ten counts were recorded for this clonotype. The gene calls are TRBV10-3 and TRBJ2-1; the match to TRBD2 covers 10 bases. From germline, CDR1 is ENHRY and CDR2 SYGVKD. J lost 10 bases, V lost 3 bases, and 21 bases had no gene match. This CDR3 spans 19 amino acids. Here the CDR3 DNA reads TGTGCCATCAGTGATTACGACTTCGACCCGAGGACTAGCGGAGACGAGCAGTTCTTC. Protein: CAISDYDFDPRTSGDEQFF.

This clonotype was counted many times. The V and J genes are TRBV9 and TRBJ2-3, with D perhaps TRBD2 (6 bases). Between the trimmed V and J ends, which lost 4 bases and 0 bases, there was a span of 12 bases. This CDR3 has 15 residues. CDR1 is SGDLS and CDR2 is YYNGEE in the germline V gene. The CDR3 is CASSSEGTSTDTQYF. The CDR3 DNA reads TGTGCCAGCAGCTCGGAGGGTACTAGCACAGATACGCAGTATTTT.

V gene TRBV5-5 combines with J gene TRBJ2-5; TRBD1 matches 7 bases. J lost 4 bases, V lost 4 bases, and 10 bases had no gene match. Germline V gives CDR1 SGHKS, CDR2 YYEKEE (reference sequence). The CDR3 contains 15 residues. CDR3: CASSAPPTGLETQYF. The DNA of the CDR3 is TGTGCCAGCAGCGCTCCCCCGACAGGGCTAGAGACCCAGTACTTC.

Many counts were recorded for this clonotype. The V call is TRBV7-2, the J call TRBJ2-7; D perhaps matches TRBD2 (6 bases). Germline V gene data show CDR1 as SGHTA and CDR2 as FQGNSA. The CDR3 loop spans 14 amino acids. V dropped 5 bases and J dropped 3 bases, with 14 bases sitting between them. The CDR3, as DNA: TGTGCCAGCAGCCTCCCGGGGGTCGACTACGAGCAGTACGTC. It is translated as CASSLPGVDYEQYV.

This clonotype was observed at least ten times. The chain links TRBV9 to TRBJ2-3, with 8 bases lining up with TRBD2. This CDR3 contains 16 residues. Trimming removed 0 bases from V and 0 bases from J; junction bases left unmatched: 3. Germline-derived CDR1 and CDR2 are SGDLS and YYNGEE. The chain's CDR3 is CASSVGGGRSTDTQYF. The CDR3 nucleotides are TGTGCCAGCAGCGTAGGCGGGGGGCGAAGCACAGATACGCAGTATTTT.

This clonotype has ten or more counts. The V gene is TRBV9, the J gene TRBJ2-5; D is unresolved. The length of the CDR3 is 16 residues. In germline, CDR1 is SGDLS, CDR2 YYNGEE. V was trimmed by 0 bases and J by 5 bases, leaving 17 bases between them. The CDR3 nucleotides are TGTGCCAGCAGCGTAGGGAATAGTCGCCCCGGGGAGACCCAGTACTTC. This encodes CASSVGNSRPGETQYF. The complete variable domain, with remaining parts taken from reference TRBV9 and TRBJ2-5, reads DSGVTQTPKHLITATGQRVTLRCSPRSGDLSVYWYQQSLDQGLQFLIQYYNGEERAKGNILERFSAQQFPDLHSELNLSSLELGDSALYFCASSVGNSRPGETQYFGPGTRLLVL.

This clonotype was counted only a few times. The junction shows a germline mismatch at one end, possibly a read error. V and J are TRBV7-9 and TRBJ2-3, with TRBD2 matching 8 bases. Per germline, CDR1 SEHNR and CDR2 FQNEAQ (reference sequence). CDR3 length equals 12 residues. CDR3 residues: CASSLGGPGGDF. CDR3 DNA: TGTGCCAGCAGCCTGGGAGGACCCGGGGGGGATTTT.

This clonotype has at least ten counts. V and J are TRBV20-1 and TRBJ2-5; 9 positions match TRBD2. V trimming: 6 bases; J trimming: 5 bases; junction bases outside the gene matches: 4. Germline values: CDR1 DFQATT, CDR2 SNEGSKA (reference sequence). The CDR3 length is 12 residues. CDR3 DNA sequence: TGCAGTGCGGAGAGCGGGGGGGAGACCCAGTACTTC. Amino acids: CSAESGGETQYF.

In this sample, this clonotype turned up many times. V usage is TRBV7-2 and J usage is TRBJ1-2; 7 positions match TRBD1. The CDR3 length is 15 residues. V shed 4 bases and J 4 bases; nucleotides not matched to a gene: 9. Germline CDR1 and CDR2: SGHTA and FQGNSA. The CDR3 here is CASSSPSRDSYGYTF. Here the CDR3 DNA reads TGTGCCAGCAGCTCGCCTTCCCGGGACAGCTATGGCTACACCTTC.

This clonotype appeared many times. The chain combines TRBV10-3 with TRBJ2-3; the match to TRBD1 covers 8 bases. Trimming took 0 bases from V and 0 from J; bases not matched to a gene: 5. This CDR3 comprises 17 residues. Germline CDR1 and CDR2: ENHRY and SYGVKD. The CDR3: CAISESRQGASTDTQYF. CDR3 DNA: TGTGCCATCAGTGAGTCGAGGCAGGGGGCGAGCACAGATACGCAGTATTTT.

There are many counts of this clonotype. The rearrangement uses TRBV7-9 and TRBJ1-6; D is uncertain. Germline V gene sequence: CDR1 SEHNR, CDR2 FQNEAQ (reference sequence). CDR3 length: 14 residues. Here the CDR3 DNA reads TGTGTCGCACTGGTGGGCTCCTATAATTCACCCCTCCACTTT. It yields the protein CVALVGSYNSPLHF.

The rearrangement joins TRBV10-3 to TRBJ1-3; D not certain. From germline, CDR1 is ENHRY and CDR2 SYGVKD. The CDR3 loop spans 11 amino acids. V was pared by 6 bases and J by 8 bases, with 8 bases between. The CDR3 nucleotides read TGTGCCATCAGAGCCGAGGACACCATATATTTT. Protein sequence: CAIRAEDTIYF.

This clonotype was observed at least ten times. The chain uses TRBV12-3 or TRBV12-4 and TRBJ1-1; 10 bases agree with TRBD1. CDR3 size: 17 residues. The ends lost 5 bases at V and 4 bases at J; junction bases unmatched: 13. CDR3 DNA sequence: TGTGCCAGCAGTGTACCCGGGACAGGGGATCTATTCACTGAAGCTTTCTTT. Protein sequence: CASSVPGTGDLFTEAFF.

This clonotype was seen more than once but under ten times. The rearrangement links TRBV7-2 to TRBJ1-1, with a weak D call TRBD1 (6 bases). Trimming took off 1 base at V and 4 bases at J, with 16 bases between the two ends. Germline values: CDR1 SGHTA, CDR2 FQGNSA. The CDR3 is made up of 16 amino acids. The CDR3 sequence is CASSLVGGGTGTEAFF. CDR3 in DNA: TGTGCCAGCAGCTTAGTCGGGGGCGGGACGGGCACTGAAGCTTTCTTT.